In this sample, the clone carrying this TCR beta chain turned up a few times. Its antigen is as yet unknown. It was cDNA, reverse transcribed from extracted RNA, that served as the sequencing template. TCRdb keeps only in-frame clones here, not all; method: immunoSEQ multiplex PCR. The sample lists about 150,000 clones; roughly 50% were seen once. The CDR3 spans 14 residues. CDR1 MDHEN and CDR2 SYDVKM come from the germline V gene. J was trimmed by 8 bases and V by 3 bases; bases with no gene match: 7. Samples from alopecia areata patients were lesional scalp punch biopsies and peripheral blood. Using a FACSAria, the CD4+ and CD8+ T cells were sorted from the PBMCs. The data originate from a study of CD8+ T cells in alopecia areata. At the level of the study: Treated patients were dosed with oral tofacitinib, taking 5 to 10 mg twice daily.

Study-level results: The study found higher clonality in lesional than normal scalp, especially in alopecia totalis/universalis.

The TCR sequence derives from a human donor with alopecia areata. This chain links TRBV28 with TRBJ1-2; TRBD1 matches 9 bases. Material for sequencing was CD4+ T cells sorted from blood. CDR3 sequence reads: CASSLLGQGYGYTF. The CDR3, as DNA: TGTGCCAGCAGTTTGTTGGGACAGGGTTACGGCTACACCTTC.